The clone carrying this TCR beta chain was picked up many times. Its cognate antigen is unknown. V was clipped by 4 bases and J by 14 bases, with 20 bases between them. The germline CDR1 and CDR2 sequences are SGHAT and FQNNGV. This CDR3 is built from 14 residues. The record originates from a study of early T cells in non-severe SARS-CoV-2 infection. Study background: Sequenced material consisted of bulk RNA (from unsorted whole blood), and chains were unpaired.

Individual cDNA molecules carried attached unique molecular identifiers. TCRdb fed the 5' RACE reads into MiXCR, producing one record per CDR3 protein. The sample comprises about 53,000 distinct CDR3 sequences, roughly an eighth of which are singletons, and 2.5% to 3% rests with the top ten. General study results and limits: Matching against VDJdb likely underestimated virus-specific expansions, favoring anti-spike CD8.

The TCR was taken from an adult who was a healthcare worker with PCR-confirmed SARS-CoV-2 infection or an uninfected control (not recorded which). This sequence joins TRBV11-2 and TRBJ1-4; D unresolved. Source: whole blood, taken at baseline. CDR3 sequence (DNA): TGTGCCAGCAGCTCCTACCCCGAGGCGCCGACCCTGTTTTTT. It codes for CASSSYPEAPTLFF.